Listed below are T cell receptor beta chains from one sample, sequenced in a study of T cell responses to AZD1222 COVID-19 vaccine. The assay was immunoSEQ multiplex PCR, and TCRdb's table has in-frame clones only and misses some. The repertoire consists of roughly 200,000 clones, with 93% occurring once and the leading ten covering more than 0.8%. This sample comprised peripheral blood, obtained on day 0 of MenACWY control vaccination. The source is an adult in good health. Both conserved end residues are part of each CDR3. The D gene is left open where the match is weak. For some rows the clone size is stated as once, few or many, or as a class when expanded; others skip it.

NA TRBJ1-4 14 NA TRBV3-1/TRBV3-2 CASSPGLSGEKLFF TGTGCCAGCAGCCCGGGACTAAGCGGTGAAAAACTGTTTTTT
NA TRBJ1-2 13 TRBD1 TRBV6-5 CASSLQGSYGYTF TGTGCCAGCAGCTTACAGGGGAGCTATGGCTACACCTTC
once TRBJ1-2 14 NA TRBV5-5 CASSLKGNSYGYTF TGTGCCAGCAGCTTGAAGGGGAATTCCTATGGCTACACCTTC
NA TRBJ2-1 11 NA TRBV12-3/TRBV12-4 CASSFNREQFF TGTGCCAGCAGTTTTAACAGGGAGCAGTTCTTC
NA TRBJ1-5 14 NA TRBV5-6 CASSLGQLNQPQHF TGTGCCAGCAGCTTGGGACAACTCAATCAGCCCCAGCATTTT
NA TRBJ1-1 13 NA TRBV28 CASSLWGTTEAFF TGTGCCAGCAGTTTGTGGGGGACTACTGAAGCTTTCTTT
NA TRBJ1-5 15 NA TRBV6-5 CASSYSLVQNQPQHF TGTGCCAGCAGTTACTCTTTGGTACAAAATCAGCCCCAGCATTTT
NA TRBJ2-5 14 TRBD1 TRBV2 CASSESPGGETQYF TGTGCCAGCAGTGAATCCCCAGGGGGAGAGACCCAGTACTTC
NA TRBJ1-5 16 NA TRBV19 CASNTGRYALNQPQHF TGTGCCAGTAATACCGGCCGTTACGCTTTAAATCAGCCCCAGCATTTT
few TRBJ1-1 13 NA TRBV19 CASHTEVNTEAFF TGTGCCAGTCACACGGAGGTGAACACTGAAGCTTTCTTT
NA TRBJ1-2 16 TRBD1 TRBV7-9 CASSSLDREDGYGYTF TGTGCCAGCAGCTCCCTGGACAGGGAAGATGGCTATGGCTACACCTTC
NA TRBJ1-6 16 NA TRBV3-1/TRBV3-2 CASSQRGSNTVSPLHF TGTGCCAGCAGCCAACGGGGGTCAAATACGGTTTCACCCCTCCACTTT
NA TRBJ2-5 16 NA TRBV5-5 CASSSPRTGYGETQYF TGTGCCAGCAGCTCCCCCAGGACTGGTTACGGGGAGACCCAGTACTTC
once TRBJ1-4 15 NA TRBV29-1 CSVEGEGATNEKLFF TGCAGCGTTGAAGGGGAGGGGGCAACTAATGAAAAACTGTTTTTT
once TRBJ1-2 15 NA TRBV15 CATSRDLGGYYGYTF TGTGCCACCAGCAGAGATCTCGGGGGATACTATGGCTACACCTTC
NA TRBJ2-3 16 NA TRBV5-1 CASSFRAVNSTDTQYF TGCGCCAGCAGCTTTCGTGCGGTAAACAGCACAGATACGCAGTATTTT
NA TRBJ1-5 14 NA TRBV7-2 CASSLGYSNQPQHF TGTGCCAGCAGCTTAGGATATAGCAATCAGCCCCAGCATTTT
NA TRBJ1-6 17 NA TRBV4-2 CASSQDTVSSYNSPLHF TGTGCCAGCAGCCAAGATACCGTCAGCTCCTATAATTCACCCCTCCACTTT
NA TRBJ1-5 15 TRBD1 TRBV6-1 CASSEKTGQDQPQHF TGTGCCAGCAGTGAAAAGACAGGGCAGGATCAGCCCCAGCATTTT
NA TRBJ1-3 14 NA TRBV5-6 CASSLSGSGNTIYF TGTGCCAGCAGCTTGTCGGGATCTGGAAACACCATATATTTT
NA TRBJ2-7 16 NA TRBV6-6 CASSYSRRGHSYEQYF TGTGCCAGCAGTTACTCGAGGCGGGGCCACTCCTACGAGCAGTACTTC
NA TRBJ2-7 16 TRBD2 TRBV6-6 CASSQTGGAGDYEQYF TGTGCCAGCAGCCAAACCGGGGGAGCGGGGGACTACGAGCAGTACTTC
few TRBJ2-5 16 NA TRBV7-2 CASSLVAGANQETQYF TGTGCCAGCAGCTTAGTCGCGGGGGCAAACCAAGAGACCCAGTACTTC
NA TRBJ2-5 15 NA TRBV27 CASSFRGRDQETQYF TGTGCCAGCAGTTTTAGGGGCAGAGATCAAGAGACCCAGTACTTC
NA TRBJ1-2 11 TRBD1 TRBV20-1 CSARGGQGITF TGCAGTGCTAGAGGGGGACAGGGGATCACCTTC
NA TRBJ1-2 15 NA TRBV19 CASSIAGRPWGGYTF TGTGCCAGTAGTATAGCAGGAAGACCGTGGGGTGGCTACACCTTC
NA TRBJ1-6 15 NA TRBV5-1 CASSGAMGGNSPLHF TGCGCCAGCAGCGGAGCAATGGGGGGGAATTCACCCCTCCACTTT
NA TRBJ2-7 16 TRBD2 TRBV28 CASSPPTSGGAYEQYF TGTGCCAGCAGTCCTCCGACTAGCGGGGGGGCCTACGAGCAGTACTTC
NA TRBJ2-3 16 TRBD2 TRBV15 CATSRLAGGRTDTQYF TGTGCCACCAGCAGGTTGGCGGGGGGCCGCACAGATACGCAGTATTTT
NA TRBJ1-1 14 NA TRBV7-2 CASSSQGANTEAFF TGTGCCAGCAGCTCCCAGGGCGCTAACACTGAAGCTTTCTTT
NA TRBJ1-1 13 NA TRBV28 CASTGQGYTEAFF TGTGCCAGCACCGGCCAGGGTTACACTGAAGCTTTCTTT
NA TRBJ1-5 14 NA TRBV28 CASSPPRSYQPQHF TGTGCCAGCAGTCCCCCCCGAAGTTATCAGCCCCAGCATTTT
NA TRBJ1-5 17 TRBD1 TRBV19 CASSSADRASWNQPQHF TGTGCCAGTAGTTCCGCGGACAGGGCGAGTTGGAATCAGCCCCAGCATTTT
NA TRBJ1-3 16 TRBD1 TRBV5-1 CASSPSSGTGGNTIYF TGCGCCAGCAGCCCCTCTTCCGGGACAGGAGGAAACACCATATATTTT
NA TRBJ1-6 13 TRBD1 TRBV4-1 CASSQLQGISLHF TGCGCCAGCAGCCAGCTACAGGGGATATCCCTCCACTTT
NA TRBJ1-6 15 NA TRBV14 CASSQDGRSNSPLHF TGTGCCAGCAGCCAAGATGGCAGGTCTAATTCACCCCTCCACTTT
NA TRBJ2-3 15 TRBD2 TRBV12-5 CASGLGTSGGDTQYF TGTGCTAGTGGTTTGGGGACTAGCGGGGGTGATACGCAGTATTTT